This TCR beta chain comes out of a study of identical twins. This clonotype showed up many times. Its target is unknown. The V gene's germline CDR1 is SGHTA and CDR2 FQGNSA. The CDR3 has 17 amino acids. Trimming left V 3 bases short and J 3 bases short, with 19 bases between. Study findings and constraints: Cord blood beta clonotypes present at high abundance carried fewer insertions; no such pattern appeared in memory repertoires.

Template switching introduced a universal primer site, and the cDNA bore unique molecular identifiers. TCRdb independently ran MiXCR on the 5' RACE reads; one entry per CDR3 protein. The sample has roughly 720,000 distinct CDR3 sequences, around a sixth seen once. This same sample was also part of a study on T cells expressing NK-cell markers. That publication notes: In about 6 donors, dominant NKG2C+ clonotypes were about 1.0-8% of CD8+ T cells.

This chain links TRBV7-2 with TRBJ2-3; a possible D gene is TRBD2 (6 bases). The TCR was taken from a woman aged 18 to 35 in good health. The sequenced sample consisted of PBMCs. The CDR3 reads CASSFPPGRSPTDTQYF. The CDR3 DNA is TGTGCCAGCAGCTTCCCACCCGGGAGAAGTCCGACAGATACGCAGTATTTT.